The source of this T cell receptor (beta chain) is a study of identical twins (dated by TCRdb to about 2016). About the full investigation: To test whether fetal clonotypes persist, this study deep-sequenced TCR alpha and beta repertoires from monozygotic twins, from unrelated adults of various ages, and from cord blood. To rule out contamination, replicate twin experiments were performed at different times with different library preparation protocols.

The paper's findings and limits, for the study overall: Compared with coincidental sharing between unrelated individuals, an excess of low generation-probability sequences was observed among out-of-frame TCR alpha sequences shared between twins. Because the same donors could not be followed over many years, conclusions were based on cross-sectional statistical analysis. In monozygotic twins, out-of-frame TCR alpha sharing was systematically underestimated by recombination models, although the models agreed with sharing between unrelated individuals. Abundant cord blood beta clonotypes carried fewer insertions; young adult naive repertoires showed a weaker similar trend, while memory repertoires showed none. In beta out-of-frame sequences, excess twin sharing was weaker, because having fewer shared sequences lowered the signal-to-noise ratio. Zero-insertion analyses could be partly confounded by invariant T cells such as MAIT and iNKT, although diverse VJ usage argued against such confounding for most clonotypes.

Every donor in the study was a healthy Caucasian. Three pairs of female monozygotic twins, all aged about 18 to 29 years, made up the twin cohort. Positive isolation kits from Invitrogen were used to isolate the CD4+ and CD8+ T cell populations. In regard to this clonotype: Its antigen is still unknown. This clone may be a read error of a much larger clone one base away.

Library preparation used 5' RACE. TCRdb lists the instrument as Illumina HiSeq 2000. A universal primer binding site was added through template switching, and the final cDNA carried a unique molecular identifier so that TCR cDNA molecules could be counted accurately. Specific primers in the conserved constant-segment region were used to synthesize first-strand cDNA for TCR alpha and beta chains. To control for contamination, each cDNA library was double barcoded with a SMART-Mk sample barcode plus Illumina barcodes. TruSeq adapter sequences, together with Illumina sample barcodes, were added in two successive PCR steps. The TCR alpha and beta cDNA libraries were sequenced on the Illumina HiSeq platform using custom primers. The source study handled its data this way. MiGEC was used to process raw reads and extract unique molecular identifiers, and MiXCR was used to find CDR3 positions. Recombination models were inferred per individual with the repgenHMM and IGoR tools using an EM algorithm. Shared clonotypes were analyzed with the tcR package in R, and sharing was normalized by the product of cloneset sizes. To study raw recombination free of thymic and clonal selection effects, out-of-frame nonproductive sequences were analyzed. The public reads were run again by TCRdb, first through fastp at Q25 and then through MiXCR, and only productive beta chains were kept. CDR3 protein sequences are deduplicated, and each keeps its most common genes and DNA. Here the V and J calls rest on TCRdb's processing, not on the authors' analysis. This sample lists 500,000 to 600,000 distinct CDR3 sequences; 20% to 25% were detected once. The ten top clones hold 0.91% of the sample.

A further study also used this sample, focusing on T cells expressing NK-cell markers. As the second paper documents: Three sorted T-cell subsets (CD3+CD56+NKG2C+, CD3+CD56+NKG2C- and CD3+CD56-NKG2C+) from 7 to 9 donors had their TCR beta-chain repertoires profiled. Among the eight sequenced donors, only one was HCMV-seronegative, while the other seven were HCMV-seropositive. To restrict sorting to alphabetaTCR-expressing T cells, an anti-gammadeltaTCR antibody was added in several experiments. In over five donors, the dominant CD3+CD56+NKG2C+ clonotypes were among the top 10 CD8+ clonotypes and accounted for about 1.0-7.5% of CD8+ T cells. Those dominant clonotypes were again the most abundant among CD3+CD56-NKG2C+ cells in a handful of donors, at about 28.3-60.1%. Whether the expanded NKG2C-expressing T cell clones were specific for HCMV antigens remained unclear. The eight sequenced donors were randomly selected healthy volunteers, three men and five women. HCMV serostatus was determined by detecting HCMV-specific IgG in serum with a commercial ELISA kit. MIGEC was used to demultiplex reads and group reads by UMI, and MiTCR was used to assemble and quantify clonotypes. To exclude erroneous sequences, only TCR cDNA sequences supported by at least two reads were retained. The tcR package was used for downstream repertoire analysis, and clonotypes were matched between fractions using CDR3 nucleotide sequence together with V segment. VDJmatch was used to annotate antigen specificity against VDJdb, with one amino acid substitution in CDR3 allowed.

The receptor's source is a woman aged 18-35 years in good health. The specimen was CD4+ T cells sorted from blood.

The nucleotide sequence reads TGTGCCAGCAGACTGGGACTAGACAATGAGCAGTTCTTC. Translated, it reads CASRLGLDNEQFF. The V and J segments used are TRBV12-3 or TRBV12-4 and TRBJ2-1; a stretch of 8 junction bases matches TRBD2. Including the terminal cysteine and phenylalanine, the CDR3 comprises 13 residues. Of the read, only the CDR3 DNA is kept; its 39 bases are in frame from base 1. The germline V end is reduced by 6 bases and the J end by 5 bases; junction bases left unmatched: 3.